This T cell receptor (beta chain) was retrieved from a study of blood T cell repertoires in COVID-19. The assay was immunoSEQ multiplex PCR, and TCRdb's table has in-frame clones only and misses some. The repertoire holds under 300,000 clones, with roughly four fifths as singletons. This receptor was identified in a woman aged 60-75 years with active or convalescent COVID-19. The specimen sequenced was peripheral blood.

The CDR3 spells CASSQGAGGLGEQYF. In nucleotides, the CDR3 is TGTGCCAGCAGCCAAGGCGCGGGGGGCCTGGGGGAGCAGTACTTC. The genes are TRBV3-1 (or the pseudogene TRBV3-2) and TRBJ2-7; TRBD2 aligns across 8 bases. V shed 1 base, J shed 7 bases, and the junction held 9 bases outside the gene matches. The CDR3 runs to 15 residues. The germline V gene has CDR1 LGHDT and CDR2 YNNKEL (reference sequence).